Listed below are T cell receptor beta chains from one sample, sequenced in a study of T-cell reconstitution after alpha-beta-depleted transplantation in children. MiXCR, run by TCRdb on the PCR reads, gives a single entry per CDR3 protein. Of 400,000 to 450,000 distinct CDR3 sequences detected, over 40% appear once; the ten largest clones hold under 30%. Here the sequenced sample was PBMCs, taken before TCRalphabeta/CD19-depleted stem cell transplant. The receptors derive from a girl aged 2-10 years with aplastic anemia, due to receive a stem cell transplant. Both conserved end residues are part of each CDR3. The D gene is left open where the match is weak. Rows give clone size only sometimes, using once, few, many, or a class for an expanded clone.

abundance: -
d_gene: -
j_gene: TRBJ2-7
v_gene: TRBV4-1
CDR3nt: TGCGCCAGCAGCCAAGGGGATAGGATCTACGAGCAGTACTTC
CDR3aa: CASSQGDRIYEQYF

abundance: many
d_gene: -
j_gene: TRBJ1-1
v_gene: TRBV6-2/TRBV6-3
CDR3nt: TGTGCCAGCAGTTATCGGGGGAGATCCCGGAACACTGAAGCTTTCTTT
CDR3aa: CASSYRGRSRNTEAFF

abundance: -
d_gene: -
j_gene: TRBJ1-5
v_gene: TRBV7-3
CDR3nt: TGTGCCAGCAGCTTAAATCCCAATCAGCCCCACCATTTT
CDR3aa: CASSLNPNQPHHF

abundance: few
d_gene: -
j_gene: TRBJ2-3
v_gene: TRBV5-5
CDR3nt: TGTGCCAGCATGGGGAGAGATACGCAGTATTTT
CDR3aa: CASMGRDTQYF

abundance: many
d_gene: TRBD1
j_gene: TRBJ2-3
v_gene: TRBV29-1
CDR3nt: TGCAGCGTTGATGAACAGGGGGCTACAGATACGCAGTATTTT
CDR3aa: CSVDEQGATDTQYF

abundance: -
d_gene: TRBD2
j_gene: TRBJ2-3
v_gene: TRBV4-1
CDR3nt: TGCGCCAGCAGCCTACTAGCGGGGAAACCAGATACGCAGTATTTT
CDR3aa: CASSLLAGKPDTQYF

abundance: -
d_gene: -
j_gene: TRBJ1-1
v_gene: TRBV5-1
CDR3nt: TGCGCCAGCAGCTCTGCAGGGGAAGCTTTCTTT
CDR3aa: CASSSAGEAFF

abundance: few
d_gene: -
j_gene: TRBJ2-3
v_gene: TRBV7-2
CDR3nt: TGTGCCAGCAGCTTAGGCCACTATCCCGGTCGGGATACGCAGTATTTT
CDR3aa: CASSLGHYPGRDTQYF

abundance: few
d_gene: -
j_gene: TRBJ2-1
v_gene: TRBV27
CDR3nt: TGTGCCAGCAGTTTATCGGGACCGTTAGTTGGTGAGCAGTTCTTC
CDR3aa: CASSLSGPLVGEQFF

abundance: once
d_gene: TRBD1
j_gene: TRBJ2-2
v_gene: TRBV7-3
CDR3nt: TGTGCCAGCAGCGCGAACCGGGACAGGGCGAACACCGGGGAGCTGTTTTTT
CDR3aa: CASSANRDRANTGELFF

abundance: -
d_gene: -
j_gene: TRBJ2-7
v_gene: TRBV20-1
CDR3nt: TGCAGTGCTAGCCCCACGACGCCGCGCGAGCAGTACTTC
CDR3aa: CSASPTTPREQYF

abundance: -
d_gene: TRBD2
j_gene: TRBJ2-1
v_gene: TRBV2
CDR3nt: TGTGCCAGCAGAGCGGGACTAGCGGGGGACAATGAGCAGTTCTTC
CDR3aa: CASRAGLAGDNEQFF

abundance: -
d_gene: -
j_gene: TRBJ2-2
v_gene: TRBV20-1
CDR3nt: TGCAGTGCTAGAGAGGTTATTCGCGACACCGGGGAGCTGTTTTTT
CDR3aa: CSAREVIRDTGELFF

abundance: -
d_gene: TRBD2
j_gene: TRBJ2-3
v_gene: TRBV20-1
CDR3nt: TGCAGTGCTAACGGGAGGAGAGATACGCAGTATTTT
CDR3aa: CSANGRRDTQYF

abundance: -
d_gene: TRBD1
j_gene: TRBJ2-5
v_gene: TRBV5-1
CDR3nt: TGCGCCAGCAGCTTATTTCGACAGGGAAAGACCCAGTACTTC
CDR3aa: CASSLFRQGKTQYF

abundance: many
d_gene: TRBD1
j_gene: TRBJ2-3
v_gene: TRBV20-1
CDR3nt: TGCAGTGCTAGCCCGACAGGGATGGATACGCAGTATTTT
CDR3aa: CSASPTGMDTQYF

abundance: many
d_gene: -
j_gene: TRBJ2-5
v_gene: TRBV3-1
CDR3nt: TGTGCCAGCAGCCCGGGGGACGTTAAGTTGGCCCAGTACTTC
CDR3aa: CASSPGDVKLAQYF

abundance: -
d_gene: TRBD1
j_gene: TRBJ2-7
v_gene: TRBV20-1
CDR3nt: TGCAGTGCGTCGACAGGGAGCTCCTACGAGCAGTACTTC
CDR3aa: CSASTGSSYEQYF

abundance: few
d_gene: -
j_gene: TRBJ2-7
v_gene: TRBV18
CDR3nt: TGTGCCAGCTCACAGGGTTCTGAGGCCTACGAGCAGTACTTC
CDR3aa: CASSQGSEAYEQYF

abundance: -
d_gene: -
j_gene: TRBJ1-1
v_gene: TRBV2
CDR3nt: TGTGCCAGCAGTCCCTTGGGGGGGGATGAAGCTTTCTTT
CDR3aa: CASSPLGGDEAFF

abundance: -
d_gene: TRBD1
j_gene: TRBJ2-7
v_gene: TRBV20-1
CDR3nt: TGCAGTGCCCCCGGACAGGGTGAGTCCTACGAGCAGTACTTC
CDR3aa: CSAPGQGESYEQYF

abundance: -
d_gene: -
j_gene: TRBJ1-2
v_gene: TRBV7-6
CDR3nt: TGTGCCAGCAGCTTAGAACCGGGACGGGGCTATGGCTACACCTTC
CDR3aa: CASSLEPGRGYGYTF